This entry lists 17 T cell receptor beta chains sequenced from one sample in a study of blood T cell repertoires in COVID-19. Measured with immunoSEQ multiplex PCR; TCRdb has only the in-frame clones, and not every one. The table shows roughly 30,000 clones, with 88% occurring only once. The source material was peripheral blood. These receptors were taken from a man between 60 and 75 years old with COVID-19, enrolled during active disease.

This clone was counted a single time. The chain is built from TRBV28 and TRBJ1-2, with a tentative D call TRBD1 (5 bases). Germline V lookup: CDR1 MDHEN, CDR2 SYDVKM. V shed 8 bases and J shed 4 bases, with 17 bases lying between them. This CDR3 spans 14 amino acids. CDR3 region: CASGSFQGAYGYTF. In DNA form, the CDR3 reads TGTGCCAGCGGATCCTTCCAGGGCGCCTATGGCTACACCTTC.

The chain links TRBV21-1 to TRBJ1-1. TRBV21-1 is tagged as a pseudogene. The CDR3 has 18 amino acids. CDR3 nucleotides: TGTGCCAGCAGCACATCAACCTGCGGAGGGCCTCCGAACACTGAAGCTTTCTTT. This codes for CASSTSTCGGPPNTEAFF.

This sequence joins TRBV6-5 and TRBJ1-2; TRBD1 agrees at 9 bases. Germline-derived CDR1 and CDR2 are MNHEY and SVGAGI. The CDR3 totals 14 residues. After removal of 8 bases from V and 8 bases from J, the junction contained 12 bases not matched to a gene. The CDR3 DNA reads TGTGCCAGCCGGTCGGGACAGGGTACGAGCGGCTACACCTTC. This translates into CASRSGQGTSGYTF.

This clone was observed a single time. In DNA, the CDR3 is TGTGCCTGGAGTATCGGGTTCTCTGGAAACACCATATATTTT. It yields the protein CAWSIGFSGNTIYF. The chain links TRBV30 to TRBJ1-3; no clear D. Looked up from germline, CDR1 is GTSNPN and CDR2 is SVGIG (reference sequence). The CDR3 consists of 14 residues. V dropped 2 bases and J dropped 0 bases, with 8 bases sitting between them.

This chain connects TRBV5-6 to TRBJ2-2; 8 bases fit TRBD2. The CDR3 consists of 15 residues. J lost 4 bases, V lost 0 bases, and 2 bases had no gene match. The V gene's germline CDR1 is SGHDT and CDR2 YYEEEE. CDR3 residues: CASSLGGGITGELFF. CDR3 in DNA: TGTGCCAGCAGCTTGGGCGGGGGGATCACCGGGGAGCTGTTTTTT.

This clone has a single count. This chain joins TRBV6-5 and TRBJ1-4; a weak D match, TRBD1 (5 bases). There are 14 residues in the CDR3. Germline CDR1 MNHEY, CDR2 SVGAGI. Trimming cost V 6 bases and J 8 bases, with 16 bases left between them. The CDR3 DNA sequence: TGTGCCAGCAGCCCCGGACAAGGTCACGAAAAACTGTTTTTT. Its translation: CASSPGQGHEKLFF.

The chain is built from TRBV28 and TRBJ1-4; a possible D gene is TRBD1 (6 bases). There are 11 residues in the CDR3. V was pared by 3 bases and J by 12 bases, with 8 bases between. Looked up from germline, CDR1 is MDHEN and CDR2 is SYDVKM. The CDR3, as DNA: TGTGCCAGCAGTTTGACAGGAGAACTGTTTTTT. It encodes CASSLTGELFF.

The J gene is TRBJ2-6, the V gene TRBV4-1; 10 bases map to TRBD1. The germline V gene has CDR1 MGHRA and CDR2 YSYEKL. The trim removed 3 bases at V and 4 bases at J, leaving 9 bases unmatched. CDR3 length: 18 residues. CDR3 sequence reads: CASSQPGTGVTGANVLTF. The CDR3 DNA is TGCGCCAGCAGCCAGCCCGGGACAGGGGTGACCGGGGCCAACGTCCTGACTTTC.

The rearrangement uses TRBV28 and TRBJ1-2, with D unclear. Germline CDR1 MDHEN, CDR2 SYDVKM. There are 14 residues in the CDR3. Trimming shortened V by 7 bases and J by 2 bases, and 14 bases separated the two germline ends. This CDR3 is CASIDVTGNYGYTF. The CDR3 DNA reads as TGTGCCAGCATCGACGTGACGGGGAACTATGGCTACACCTTC.

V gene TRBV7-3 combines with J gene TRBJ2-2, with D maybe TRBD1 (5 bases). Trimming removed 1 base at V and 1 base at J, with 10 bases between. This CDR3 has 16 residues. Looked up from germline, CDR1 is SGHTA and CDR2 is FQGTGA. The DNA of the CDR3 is TGTGCCAGCAGCTTAAGGCAGGGTGGGAACACCGGGGAGCTGTTTTTT. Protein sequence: CASSLRQGGNTGELFF. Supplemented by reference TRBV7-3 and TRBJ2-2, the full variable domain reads GAGVSQTPSNKVTEKGKYVELRCDPISGHTALYWYRQSLGQGPEFLIYFQGTGAADDSGLPNDRFFAVRPEGSVSTLKIQRTERGDSAVYLCASSLRQGGNTGELFFGEGSRLTVL.

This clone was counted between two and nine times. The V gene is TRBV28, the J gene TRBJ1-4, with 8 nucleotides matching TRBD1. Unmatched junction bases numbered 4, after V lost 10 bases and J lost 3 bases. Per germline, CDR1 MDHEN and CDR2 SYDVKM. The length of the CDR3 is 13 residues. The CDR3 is CATQGASNEKLFF. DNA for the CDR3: TGTGCCACCCAGGGGGCATCTAATGAAAAACTGTTTTTT.

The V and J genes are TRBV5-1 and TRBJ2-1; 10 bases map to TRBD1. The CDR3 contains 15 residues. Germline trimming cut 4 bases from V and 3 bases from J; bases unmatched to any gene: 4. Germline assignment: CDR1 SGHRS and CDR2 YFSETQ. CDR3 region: CASSPGTGDYNEQFF. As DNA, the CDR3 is TGCGCCAGCAGCCCAGGGACAGGGGACTACAATGAGCAGTTCTTC.

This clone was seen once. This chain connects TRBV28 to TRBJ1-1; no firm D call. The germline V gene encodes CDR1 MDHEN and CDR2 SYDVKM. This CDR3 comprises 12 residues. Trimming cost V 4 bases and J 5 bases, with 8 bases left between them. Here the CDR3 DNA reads TGTGCCAGCAGTTCTCAGGATACTGAAGCTTTCTTT. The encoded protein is CASSSQDTEAFF.

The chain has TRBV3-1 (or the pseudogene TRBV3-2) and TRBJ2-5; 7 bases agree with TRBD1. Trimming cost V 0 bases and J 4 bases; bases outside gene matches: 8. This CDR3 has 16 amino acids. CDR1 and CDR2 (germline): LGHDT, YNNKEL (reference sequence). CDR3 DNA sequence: TGTGCCAGCAGCCAAGATCCTAAAGGGGGCGGAGAGACCCAGTACTTC. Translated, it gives CASSQDPKGGGETQYF.

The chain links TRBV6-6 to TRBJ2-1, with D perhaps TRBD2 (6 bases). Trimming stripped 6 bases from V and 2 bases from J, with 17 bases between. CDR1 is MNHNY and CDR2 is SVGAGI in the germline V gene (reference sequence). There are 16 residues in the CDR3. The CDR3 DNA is TGTGCCAGCAGACCCTCCTTAGCGGACACCTACAATGAGCAGTTCTTC. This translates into CASRPSLADTYNEQFF.

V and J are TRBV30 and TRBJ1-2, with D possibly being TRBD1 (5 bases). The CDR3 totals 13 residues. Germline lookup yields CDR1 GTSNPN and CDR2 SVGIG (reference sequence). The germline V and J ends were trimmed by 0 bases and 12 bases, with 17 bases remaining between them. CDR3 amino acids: CAWSVEGVGTNTF. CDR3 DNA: TGTGCCTGGAGTGTTGAGGGAGTTGGGACTAACACCTTC.

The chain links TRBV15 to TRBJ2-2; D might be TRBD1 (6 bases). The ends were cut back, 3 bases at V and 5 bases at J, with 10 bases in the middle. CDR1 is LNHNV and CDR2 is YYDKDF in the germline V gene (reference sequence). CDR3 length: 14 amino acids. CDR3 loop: CATSSKRGTGELFF. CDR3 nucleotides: TGTGCCACCAGCAGCAAGAGGGGGACCGGGGAGCTGTTTTTT.